The T cell receptor beta chain described here comes from a study of cytomegalovirus exposure and HLA in healthy donors. Vbeta (60) and Jbeta (13) primers were used in the PCR. Sequenced by immunoSEQ multiplex PCR; TCRdb stores in-frame clones only, minus some. The repertoire holds around 150,000 clones, around 82% seen once, with almost 7% in the top ten. As to this clone: No antigen is known for it.

Study-wide results and limits: A later analysis reportedly found that, within productive TCRs, an Asian-associated ancestry cluster had fewer N-insertions than the mean observed across the roughly 690 donors. The authors confirmed in vitro that a few CMV-associated chains were specific for CMV antigens. DRB1 showed the most TCR associations and HLA-C the fewest in a later analysis, as rates varied by HLA locus.

The ends were cut back, 5 bases at V and 4 bases at J, with 21 bases in the middle. Germline V CDR1 and CDR2: SGHTA, FQGNSA. The CDR3 spans 17 residues. The sample was PBMCs. This clonotype was sampled from a man aged 35-49 years in good health and CMV-seropositive. The chain joins TRBV7-2 to TRBJ2-1; the D gene is possibly TRBD2 (7 bases). The CDR3 protein is CASSRRGAGAAYNEQFF. The CDR3 region has the DNA TGTGCCAGCAGCCGGAGGGGGGCGGGAGCGGCATACAATGAGCAGTTCTTC.